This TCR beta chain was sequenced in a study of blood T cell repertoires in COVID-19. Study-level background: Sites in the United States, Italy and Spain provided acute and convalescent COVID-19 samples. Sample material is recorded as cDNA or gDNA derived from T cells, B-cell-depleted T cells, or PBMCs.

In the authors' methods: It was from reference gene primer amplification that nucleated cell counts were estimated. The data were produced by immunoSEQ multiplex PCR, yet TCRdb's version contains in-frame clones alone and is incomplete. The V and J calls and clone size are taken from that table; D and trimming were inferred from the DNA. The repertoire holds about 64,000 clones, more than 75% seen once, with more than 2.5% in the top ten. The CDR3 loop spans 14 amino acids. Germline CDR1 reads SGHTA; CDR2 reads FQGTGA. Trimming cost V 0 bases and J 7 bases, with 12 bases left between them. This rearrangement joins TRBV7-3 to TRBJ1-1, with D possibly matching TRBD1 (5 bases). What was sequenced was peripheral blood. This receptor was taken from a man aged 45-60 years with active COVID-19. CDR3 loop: CASSLTAGLGEAFF. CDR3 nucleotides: TGTGCCAGCAGCTTAACGGCAGGGCTAGGTGAAGCTTTCTTT.